This note documents a single TCR beta chain sequence. CDR3 length equals 14 residues. The germline CDR1 and CDR2 sequences are LNHNV and YYDKDF (reference sequence). The V gene lost 0 bases and the J gene lost 2 bases, with 7 bases spanning the gap. Sequencing used immunoSEQ multiplex PCR; TCRdb keeps in-frame clones, though not all of them. This table has more than 5,500 clones, about 63% appearing once. These data come from a study of coeliac disease. The J gene is TRBJ2-5, the V gene TRBV15; D is perhaps TRBD1 (5 bases). This clonotype was obtained from a man between 65 and 80 years old with active celiac disease. The source material was lymphocytes from the gut lamina propria. CDR3 coding DNA: TGTGCCACCAGCAGAGACCAGGGTCAAGAGACCCAGTACTTC. Its protein is CATSRDQGQETQYF. The full variable domain, rest sourced from reference TRBV15 and TRBJ2-5, is DAMVIQNPRYQVTQFGKPVTLSCSQTLNHNVMYWYQQKSSQAPKLLFHYYDKDFNNEADTPDNFQSRRPNTSFCFLDIRSPGLGDTAMYLCATSRDQGQETQYFGPGTRLLVL.